This entry lists 10 T cell receptor beta chains sequenced from one sample in a study of radiation and T cells in renal cell carcinoma. Time point indicated: baseline pretreatment blood. Treatment of the sample: 15 Gy SBRT to primary tumor, nephrectomy 4 weeks later. Data came from immunoSEQ multiplex PCR; TCRdb stores just in-frame clones and leaves some out. The sample shows about 59,000 clones, around 80% of them seen only once. Here the sequenced sample was blood, taken from a patient whose treatment included radiotherapy and nephrectomy. These receptors came from a man aged 60 to 75 with renal cell carcinoma.

This chain joins TRBV7-9 and TRBJ1-3, with 7 bases matching TRBD1. The V gene end was trimmed by 3 bases and the J gene end by 2 bases; junction bases not matched to a gene: 1. Germline V gives CDR1 SEHNR, CDR2 FQNEAQ (reference sequence). The CDR3 runs 14 residues. Here the CDR3 DNA reads TGTGCCAGCAGCTTCCAGGGGGCTGGAAACACCATATATTTT. Translation: CASSFQGAGNTIYF.

V and J are TRBV5-1 and TRBJ2-1; the D gene could be TRBD1 or TRBD2 (6 bases each). The V end lost 0 bases, the J end lost 9 bases, and 19 bases lay between the germline ends. Germline V gene lookup returns CDR1 SGHRS and CDR2 YFSETQ. The CDR3 is 16 residues long. This CDR3 is CASSLVPPGAGAEQFF. CDR3 in DNA: TGCGCCAGCAGCTTGGTACCTCCGGGGGCTGGCGCTGAGCAGTTCTTC.

The chain joins TRBV30 to TRBJ2-3; TRBD2 matches 7 bases. The CDR3 has 14 amino acids. CDR1 is GTSNPN, CDR2 SVGIG, per germline (reference sequence). The trim removed 3 bases at V and 3 bases at J, leaving 6 bases unmatched. The CDR3 spells CAWSPGLSTDTQYF. The CDR3 region has the DNA TGTGCCTGGAGCCCGGGACTATCAACAGATACGCAGTATTTT.

This clone is a singleton in its sample. The chain employs TRBV5-1 and TRBJ1-1; 7 positions agree with TRBD1. The length of the CDR3 is 14 residues. V lost 4 bases to trimming and J lost 0 bases; unmatched junction nucleotides: 3. Germline loops: CDR1 SGHRS, CDR2 YFSETQ. The CDR3 coding sequence is TGCGCCAGCAGCGGGGGACAGCTGAACACTGAAGCTTTCTTT. It translates to CASSGGQLNTEAFF.

The chain carries TRBV7-3 and TRBJ1-1; D uncertain. From germline, CDR1 is SGHTA and CDR2 FQGTGA. The V and J ends lost 8 bases and 0 bases respectively, with 10 bases between them. The CDR3 has 13 amino acids. The CDR3 here is CASGIDLNTEAFF. Here the CDR3 DNA reads TGTGCCAGCGGGATAGACTTGAACACTGAAGCTTTCTTT.

This clone has more than one count but fewer than ten. V usage is TRBV27 and J usage is TRBJ2-3; 12 bases map to TRBD1. The germline CDR1 and CDR2 sequences are MNHEY and SMNVEV (reference sequence). CDR3 length equals 14 residues. The V segment lost 4 bases and the J segment 6 bases; nucleotides outside the gene matches: 2. CDR3 sequence (DNA): TGTGCCAGCAGTTGGGACAGGGGGCGGGATACGCAGTATTTT. Amino acids: CASSWDRGRDTQYF.

The chain links TRBV27 to TRBJ1-5; D unclear. This CDR3 region has 14 residues. Germline V gene lookup returns CDR1 MNHEY and CDR2 SMNVEV (reference sequence). The germline V and J ends were trimmed by 0 bases and 5 bases, with 8 bases remaining between them. CDR3: CASSLSADYQPQHF. The CDR3, as DNA: TGTGCCAGCAGTTTATCAGCAGACTATCAGCCCCAGCATTTT.

The chain recombines TRBV23-1 with TRBJ1-5, with D perhaps matching TRBD1 (6 bases). TRBV23-1 falls under the ORF class, with uncertain function. With 3 bases removed from V and 0 bases from J, the gap between germline ends came to 12 bases. CDR3 length equals 16 residues. The CDR3 DNA is TGCGCCAGCAGTCAGTCAACAGGGAATAGCAATCAGCCCCAGCATTTT. Its protein product is CASSQSTGNSNQPQHF.

The gene calls are TRBV7-8 and TRBJ1-5; TRBD1 aligns across 8 bases. V was clipped by 5 bases and J by 5 bases; unmatched bases: 8. Germline CDR1 reads SGHVS; CDR2 reads FQNEAQ. This CDR3 has 15 residues. The CDR3 sequence: CASSRRTGLDQPQHF. The CDR3 DNA reads TGTGCCAGCAGCCGCCGGACAGGGCTGGATCAGCCCCAGCATTTT. The full variable domain, with the rest looked up from reference TRBV7-8 and TRBJ1-5, is GAGVSQSPRYKVAKRGQDVALRCDPISGHVSLFWYQQALGQGPEFLTYFQNEAQLDKSGLPSDRFFAERPEGSVSTLKIQRTQQEDSAVYLCASSRRTGLDQPQHFGDGTRLSIL.

This chain connects TRBV6-6 to TRBJ2-1, with D tentatively TRBD1 or TRBD2 (5 bases each). The germline V gene encodes CDR1 MNHNY and CDR2 SVGAGI (reference sequence). V dropped 8 bases and J dropped 8 bases, with 16 bases sitting between them. The CDR3 consists of 13 residues. The CDR3 is CASEGTLDDEQFF. For the CDR3, the DNA is TGTGCCAGCGAAGGGACCCTGGACGATGAGCAGTTCTTC.